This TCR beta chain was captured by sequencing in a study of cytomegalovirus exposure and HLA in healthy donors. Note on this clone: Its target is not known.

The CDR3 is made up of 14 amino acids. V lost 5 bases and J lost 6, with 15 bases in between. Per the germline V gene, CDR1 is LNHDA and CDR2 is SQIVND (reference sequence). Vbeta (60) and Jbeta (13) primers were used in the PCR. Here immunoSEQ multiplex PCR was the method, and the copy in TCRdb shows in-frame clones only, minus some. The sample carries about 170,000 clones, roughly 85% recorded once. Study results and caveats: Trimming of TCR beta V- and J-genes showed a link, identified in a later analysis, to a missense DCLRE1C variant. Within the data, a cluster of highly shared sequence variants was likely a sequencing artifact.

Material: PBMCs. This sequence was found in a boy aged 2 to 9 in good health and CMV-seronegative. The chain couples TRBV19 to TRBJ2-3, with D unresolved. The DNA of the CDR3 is TGTGCCAGTAGTCCCTGGAGAGCGCCCGATACGCAGTATTTT. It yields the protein CASSPWRAPDTQYF.